What follows are 10 T cell receptor beta chains derived from one specimen sequenced in a study of early stage breast cancer tumors. TCRdb keeps only in-frame clones here, not all; method: immunoSEQ multiplex PCR. The sample shows some 30,000 clones, 84% of them seen only once. Source material: blood. The source of these receptors is a person aged 50-59 years with breast cancer.

V usage is TRBV5-6 and J usage is TRBJ2-7; 7 bases align to TRBD1. CDR1 is SGHDT, CDR2 YYEEEE, per germline. This CDR3 region has 16 residues. V was clipped by 3 bases and J by 5 bases; unmatched bases: 14. CDR3 residues: CASSSRRNRGSDEQYF. The CDR3 coding sequence is TGTGCCAGCAGCTCAAGAAGGAACAGGGGCAGTGACGAGCAGTACTTC.

The chain employs TRBV28 and TRBJ2-7; no definite D call. CDR1 and CDR2 from the germline V gene are MDHEN and SYDVKM. Trimming cost V 2 bases and J 2 bases, with 7 bases left between them. This CDR3 contains 13 residues. CDR3 sequence: CASSLGLPYEQYF. The CDR3 coding sequence is TGTGCCAGCAGTTTAGGCCTTCCCTACGAGCAGTACTTC.

V gene TRBV19 combines with J gene TRBJ2-2; D not certain. This CDR3 has 12 residues. Germline V CDR1 and CDR2: LNHDA, SQIVND (reference sequence). Trimming removed 8 bases from V and 0 bases from J, with 4 bases in between. CDR3: CASCTNTGELFF. CDR3 coding DNA: TGTGCCAGTTGTACGAACACCGGGGAGCTGTTTTTT.

This clone showed up just a few times. This chain joins TRBV30 and TRBJ1-2; 7 bases are shared with TRBD1. CDR3 length: 16 amino acids. CDR1 GTSNPN and CDR2 SVGIG come from the germline V gene (reference sequence). Germline trimming cut 4 bases from V and 0 bases from J; bases unmatched to any gene: 11. In DNA form, the CDR3 reads TGTGCCTGGATGGCGGCAGGGGGACTCGCTAACTATGGCTACACCTTC. This gives the protein CAWMAAGGLANYGYTF.

The CDR3 sequence: CASSYPGQGYNEQFF. The CDR3 region has the DNA TGTGCCAGCAGTTACCCGGGACAGGGGTACAATGAGCAGTTCTTC. The gene calls are TRBV28 and TRBJ2-1, with 10 nucleotides matching TRBD1. This CDR3 is 15 amino acids long. In germline, CDR1 is MDHEN, CDR2 SYDVKM. The V and J ends lost 4 bases and 4 bases, in that order; junction bases with no gene match: 4. The full variable domain, in which reference TRBV28 and TRBJ2-1 provide the parts outside the CDR3, is DVKVTQSSRYLVKRTGEKVFLECVQDMDHENMFWYRQDPGLGLRLIYFSYDVKMKEKGDIPEGYSVSREKKERFSLILESASTNQTSMYLCASSYPGQGYNEQFFGPGTRLTVL.

V and J are TRBV6-4 and TRBJ2-3; TRBD2 matches at 10 bases. V shed 2 bases and J 4 bases; nucleotides not matched to a gene: 3. Germline CDR1 is MRHNA and CDR2 is SNTAGT. This CDR3 has 15 amino acids. The CDR3 reads CASSDQAGGADTQYF. As DNA, the CDR3 is TGTGCCAGCAGTGACCAAGCGGGAGGGGCAGATACGCAGTATTTT.

The genes are TRBV27 and TRBJ1-1, with TRBD1 matching over 7 bases. The CDR3 is 14 residues long. The trim removed 4 bases at V and 1 base at J, leaving 3 bases unmatched. The germline gives CDR1 MNHEY, CDR2 SMNVEV (reference sequence). The CDR3 is CASSSQGGNTEAFF. The CDR3 DNA follows: TGTGCCAGCAGTTCTCAGGGGGGGAACACTGAAGCTTTCTTT.

The chain uses TRBV5-1 and TRBJ2-3, with D possibly TRBD2 on 5 matching bases. This CDR3 is 15 amino acids long. V lost 0 bases and J 0 bases, leaving 8 bases between the germline ends. Germline V gene lookup returns CDR1 SGHRS and CDR2 YFSETQ. CDR3 sequence (DNA): TGCGCCAGCAGCTTGGCCTTAGCGAGCACAGATACGCAGTATTTT. Encoded protein: CASSLALASTDTQYF.

The chain carries TRBV6-1 and TRBJ1-1; 8 nucleotides line up with TRBD1. J was trimmed by 1 base and V by 9 bases; bases with no gene match: 10. Germline CDR1 is MNHNS and CDR2 is SASEGT. The CDR3 is 15 residues long. The CDR3 DNA follows: TGTGCCAGTAGGGACAGGAGGGCTCCGAACACTGAAGCTTTCTTT. Protein sequence: CASRDRRAPNTEAFF.

V is TRBV7-2 and J is TRBJ1-4, with 8 bases that match TRBD1. Germline assignment: CDR1 SGHTA and CDR2 FQGNSA. The junction had 6 bases not matched to a gene; V was cut back by 5 bases and J by 7 bases. The CDR3 runs 14 residues. The CDR3 spells CASSPGGNSEKLFF. In DNA form, the CDR3 reads TGTGCCAGCAGCCCAGGGGGCAACAGTGAAAAACTGTTTTTT.